Reported below is one T cell receptor (beta chain). Its antigen is still unknown. This specimen comes from a study of T cells in Graves' hyperthyroidism and ophthalmopathy. The diagnostic basis comprised clinical symptoms, serum thyroxine and TRAb, thyroid ultrasound and orbital computed tomography. Study findings and constraints: Most clonotypes that expanded in the thyroid above 0.001 also showed up in blood.

Researchers took RNA transcripts and amplified the TCR beta CDR3 regions from them. During a first-round RT-PCR of the TCR CDR3, the HTBI primer set was used. TCRdb reprocessed the multiplex PCR reads via MiXCR and lists one record per CDR3 protein. Here the sample spans around 720,000 distinct CDR3 sequences, 35% being singletons. The origin of this receptor is a woman in her 40s with Graves' hyperthyroidism. Sequencing was done on a sample of blood.

The CDR3 DNA follows: TGTGCCAGCAGCCAAGAGGGGGCATTTTCCTATGGCTACACCTTC. Translating gives CASSQEGAFSYGYTF. The genes are TRBV4-2 and TRBJ1-2; D might be TRBD1 (6 bases). The CDR3 spans 15 residues. Trimming took 0 bases from V and 4 from J, leaving 12 bases between them. Germline CDR1 LGHNA, CDR2 YNFKEQ.